One and the same sample provided the 2 T cell receptor beta chains below, sequenced in a study of blood T cells in healthy people across ages. Primers used in a second PCR of roughly 7 to 12 cycles were a sample-barcoded 5' primer and a J-beta primer mix. TCRdb used MiXCR to reprocess the 5' RACE reads, holding one entry per CDR3 protein. This table holds roughly 2 million distinct CDR3 sequences, about 49% found once. The material sequenced was blood. Source of these receptors: a woman aged 40 to 55 in good health.

CDR3 region: CASSEGDRPHYGYTF. CDR3 bases: TGTGCCAGCAGTGAAGGGGACAGACCACACTATGGCTACACCTTC. V usage is TRBV2 and J usage is TRBJ1-2; TRBD1 matches 7 bases. CDR1 and CDR2 (germline): SNHLY, FYNNEI. The V gene end was trimmed by 1 base and the J gene end by 3 bases; junction bases not matched to a gene: 5. The CDR3 is 15 amino acids.

Of note for this clonotype: At one end the junction does not follow the germline gene, possibly because of a read error. This chain uses TRBV7-9 with TRBJ1-2; 11 bases line up with TRBD1. The CDR3 runs 15 residues. The germline gives CDR1 SEHNR, CDR2 FQNEAQ (reference sequence). The CDR3 loop is CASSQGQGGNNGHTF. The DNA for the CDR3 is TGTGCCAGCAGCCAGGGACAGGGGGGAAACAATGGCCACACCTTC.